The T cell receptor (beta chain) under discussion was sequenced for a study of cytomegalovirus exposure and HLA in healthy donors. Study-level findings and limits: The majority of CMV-associated TCR beta chains were reported as apparently HLA-restricted in a later analysis. An analysis done earlier found most TCR beta V segments productive about 87% or about 30% of the time. An apparent linkage of common viral pathogens to several of the most significant clusters emerged in a later analysis. For most TCR sequences rarity was the rule, although some public TCRs occurred in many donors.

The germline V and J ends were trimmed by 5 bases and 6 bases, with 13 bases remaining between them. The germline gives CDR1 GTSNPN, CDR2 SVGIG (reference sequence). The CDR3 sequence is 12 residues long. PCR was performed using 60 Vbeta and 13 Jbeta primers. Profiled with immunoSEQ multiplex PCR; TCRdb holds only in-frame clones, not every one. The sample lists roughly 150,000 clones, around 68% occurring once. This clone was detected a few times. The antigen is undetermined. Specimen: PBMCs. This clonotype was sampled from a man aged 25 to 45 in good health and CMV-seropositive. This chain uses TRBV30 with TRBJ1-2; D is uncertain. CDR3 in DNA: TGTGCCTGGGGTAAGAGGTTCAATGGCTACACCTTC. Residues: CAWGKRFNGYTF.